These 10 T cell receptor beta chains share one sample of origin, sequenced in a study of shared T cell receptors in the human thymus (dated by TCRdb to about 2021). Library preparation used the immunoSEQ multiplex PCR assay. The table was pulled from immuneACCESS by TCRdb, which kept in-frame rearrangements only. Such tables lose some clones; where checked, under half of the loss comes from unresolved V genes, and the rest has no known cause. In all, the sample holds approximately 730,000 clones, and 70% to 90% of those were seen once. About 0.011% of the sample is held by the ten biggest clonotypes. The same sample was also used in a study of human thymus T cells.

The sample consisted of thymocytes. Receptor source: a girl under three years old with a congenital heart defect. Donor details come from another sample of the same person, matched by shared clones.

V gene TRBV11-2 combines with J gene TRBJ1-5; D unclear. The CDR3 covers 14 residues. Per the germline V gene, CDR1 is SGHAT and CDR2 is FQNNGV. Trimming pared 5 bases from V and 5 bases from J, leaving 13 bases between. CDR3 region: CASSPEIRDQPQHF. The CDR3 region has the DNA TGTGCCAGCAGCCCAGAAATTCGGGATCAGCCCCAGCATTTT.

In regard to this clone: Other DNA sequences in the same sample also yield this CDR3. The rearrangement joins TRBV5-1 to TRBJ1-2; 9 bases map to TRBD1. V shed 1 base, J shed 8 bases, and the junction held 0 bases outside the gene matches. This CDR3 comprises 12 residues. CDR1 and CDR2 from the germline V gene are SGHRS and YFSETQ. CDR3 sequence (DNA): TGCGCCAGCAGCTTGACAGGGGGCGGCTACACCTTC. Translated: CASSLTGGGYTF.

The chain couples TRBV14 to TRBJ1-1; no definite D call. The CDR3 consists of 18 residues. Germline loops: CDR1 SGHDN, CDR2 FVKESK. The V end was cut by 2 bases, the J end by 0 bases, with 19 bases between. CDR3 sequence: CASSQSFVRLIMNTEAFF. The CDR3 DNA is TGTGCCAGCAGCCAATCTTTCGTCAGACTTATCATGAACACTGAAGCTTTCTTT.

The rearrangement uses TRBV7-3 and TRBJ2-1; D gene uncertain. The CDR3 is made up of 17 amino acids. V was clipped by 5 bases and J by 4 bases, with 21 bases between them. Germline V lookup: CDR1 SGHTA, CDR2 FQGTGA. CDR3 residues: CASSPQSSRWYYNEQFF. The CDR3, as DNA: TGTGCCAGCAGCCCCCAGTCGAGCAGGTGGTATTACAATGAGCAGTTCTTC.

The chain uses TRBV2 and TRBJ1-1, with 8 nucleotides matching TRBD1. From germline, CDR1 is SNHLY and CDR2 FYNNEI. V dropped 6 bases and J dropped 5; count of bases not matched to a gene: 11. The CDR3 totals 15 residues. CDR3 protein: CASRETAGGRTEAFF. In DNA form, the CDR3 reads TGTGCCAGCAGGGAGACGGCAGGGGGCAGAACTGAAGCTTTCTTT.

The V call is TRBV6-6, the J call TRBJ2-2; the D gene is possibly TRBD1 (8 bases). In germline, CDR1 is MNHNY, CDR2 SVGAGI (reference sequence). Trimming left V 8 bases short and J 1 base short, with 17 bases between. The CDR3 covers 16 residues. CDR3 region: CASPTGGAENTGELFF. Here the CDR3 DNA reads TGTGCCAGCCCAACAGGGGGGGCTGAGAACACCGGGGAGCTGTTTTTT.

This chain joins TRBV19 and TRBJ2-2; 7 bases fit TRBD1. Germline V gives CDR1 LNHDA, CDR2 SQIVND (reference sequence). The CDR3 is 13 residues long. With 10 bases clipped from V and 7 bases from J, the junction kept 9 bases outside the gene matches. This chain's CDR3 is CATSRGLGGELFF. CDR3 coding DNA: TGTGCCACCAGTAGGGGGCTGGGCGGGGAGCTGTTTTTT.

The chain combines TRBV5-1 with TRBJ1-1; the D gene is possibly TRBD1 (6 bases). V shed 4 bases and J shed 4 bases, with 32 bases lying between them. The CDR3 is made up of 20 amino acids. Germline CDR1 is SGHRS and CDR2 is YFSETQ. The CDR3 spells CASSNPSDRPLAEVFTEAFF. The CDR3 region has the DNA TGCGCCAGCAGCAATCCATCAGACAGGCCTCTGGCTGAGGTTTTCACTGAAGCTTTCTTT.

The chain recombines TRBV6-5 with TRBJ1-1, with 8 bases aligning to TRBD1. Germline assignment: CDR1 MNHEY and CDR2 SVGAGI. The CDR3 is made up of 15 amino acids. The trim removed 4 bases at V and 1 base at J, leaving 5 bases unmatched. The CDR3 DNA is TGTGCCAGCAGTTCTCGGACAGGGCCGAACACTGAAGCTTTCTTT. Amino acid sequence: CASSSRTGPNTEAFF.

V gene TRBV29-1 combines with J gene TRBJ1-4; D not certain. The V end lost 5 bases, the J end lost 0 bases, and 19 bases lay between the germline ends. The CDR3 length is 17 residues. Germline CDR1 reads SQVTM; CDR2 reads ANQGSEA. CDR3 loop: CSVLLRAVATTNEKLFF. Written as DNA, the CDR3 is TGCAGCGTTCTCTTGCGGGCAGTGGCTACAACTAATGAAAAACTGTTTTTT.